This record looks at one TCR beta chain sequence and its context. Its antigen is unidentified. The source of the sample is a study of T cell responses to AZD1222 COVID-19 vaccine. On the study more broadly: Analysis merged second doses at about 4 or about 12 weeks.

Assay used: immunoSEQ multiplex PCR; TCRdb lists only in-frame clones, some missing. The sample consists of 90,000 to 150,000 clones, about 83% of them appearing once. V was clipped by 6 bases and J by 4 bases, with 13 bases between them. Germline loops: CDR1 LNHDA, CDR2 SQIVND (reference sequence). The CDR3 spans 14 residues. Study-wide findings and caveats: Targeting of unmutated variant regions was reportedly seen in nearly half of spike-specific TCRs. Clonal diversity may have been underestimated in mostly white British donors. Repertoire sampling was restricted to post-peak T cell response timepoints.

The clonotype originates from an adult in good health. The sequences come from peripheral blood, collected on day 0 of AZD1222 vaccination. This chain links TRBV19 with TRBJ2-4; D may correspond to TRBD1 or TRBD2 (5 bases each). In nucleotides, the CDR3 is TGTGCCAGTAGCGAGGGGCTGTCGAAAAACATTCAGTACTTC. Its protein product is CASSEGLSKNIQYF.